Listed here are 27 T cell receptor beta chains from one sample, sequenced in a study of T-cell reconstitution after alpha-beta-depleted transplantation in children. Unique molecular identifiers were used in preparing the TCRbeta library. TCRdb itself ran the PCR reads through MiXCR, one entry per CDR3 protein. This table holds 120,000 or so distinct CDR3 sequences, around 10% found once. Sequenced here: PBMCs from the stem cell graft donor, sampled from the stem cell graft. These receptors came from a human donor who donated a stem cell graft to a child with acute lymphoblastic leukemia.

This clonotype came up many times. The rearrangement joins TRBV4-1 to TRBJ2-3; 8 bases fit TRBD2. The V and J ends lost 3 bases and 1 base, in that order; junction bases with no gene match: 6. The CDR3 is made up of 16 amino acids. Germline loops: CDR1 MGHRA, CDR2 YSYEKL. The CDR3 reads CASSHLSGGRTDTQYF. CDR3 coding DNA: TGCGCCAGCAGCCACCTCTCGGGGGGGCGCACAGATACGCAGTATTTT.

Ten or more counts support this clonotype. This chain links TRBV7-3 with TRBJ2-5; TRBD1 aligns across 9 bases. J lost 10 bases, V lost 4 bases, and 4 bases had no gene match. The CDR3 has 12 residues. In germline, CDR1 is SGHTA, CDR2 FQGTGA. DNA of the CDR3: TGTGCCAGCAGCTCGGGACAGGGCGACCAGTACTTC. Translated, it gives CASSSGQGDQYF.

This clonotype was picked up many times. The chain recombines TRBV6-5 with TRBJ2-1, with a weak D call TRBD2 (6 bases). Trimming removed 6 bases at V and 5 bases at J, with 17 bases between. The CDR3 is 15 amino acids. Germline loops: CDR1 MNHEY, CDR2 SVGAGI. The CDR3 here is CASSRGSGGDNEQFF. In nucleotides, the CDR3 is TGTGCCAGCAGCCGGGGGTCCGGAGGGGACAATGAGCAGTTCTTC.

There are many counts of this clonotype. The chain couples TRBV12-3 or TRBV12-4 to TRBJ1-1; TRBD1 is a possible D gene (5 bases). The CDR3 has 12 residues. The V end was cut by 8 bases, the J end by 5 bases, with 12 bases between. For the CDR3, the DNA is TGTGCCAGCTTCCTCGGGGGGACTGAAGCTTTCTTT. As protein: CASFLGGTEAFF.

This clonotype occurred many times. The chain joins TRBV20-1 to TRBJ2-7; D is uncertain. Germline values: CDR1 DFQATT, CDR2 SNEGSKA (reference sequence). This CDR3 region has 14 residues. V dropped 6 bases and J dropped 3 bases, with 18 bases sitting between them. The CDR3 DNA sequence: TGCAGTGCCAAGATGCCCAAACAGAGCTACGAGCAGTACTTC. Its translation is CSAKMPKQSYEQYF.

Ten or more counts support this clonotype. The V gene is TRBV30, the J gene TRBJ2-1; 10 bases are a match to TRBD2. The J segment lost 9 bases and the V segment lost 1 base, leaving 6 bases of the junction unmatched. CDR3 length: 14 amino acids. Looked up from germline, CDR1 is GTSNPN and CDR2 is SVGIG (reference sequence). The CDR3 here is CAWSANLAGGEQFF. For the CDR3, the DNA is TGTGCCTGGAGTGCGAATTTAGCGGGAGGTGAGCAGTTCTTC.

This clonotype was seen repeatedly, ten times or more. V gene TRBV6-5 combines with J gene TRBJ2-3, with 11 bases identical to TRBD2. In germline, CDR1 is MNHEY, CDR2 SVGAGI. CDR3 length equals 15 residues. The V segment lost 2 bases and the J segment 6 bases; nucleotides outside the gene matches: 4. The CDR3, as DNA: TGTGCCAGCAGTTACGGGACTAGCGGAAGCGATACGCAGTATTTT. Protein product: CASSYGTSGSDTQYF.

This clonotype was found many times. The V call is TRBV24-1, the J call TRBJ2-3, with no clear D. Germline CDR1 reads KGHDR; CDR2 reads SFDVKD. The CDR3 consists of 12 residues. The V end lost 5 bases, the J end lost 2 bases, and 4 bases lay between the germline ends. For the CDR3, the DNA is TGTGCCACCAGTGGGTCCACAGATACGCAGTATTTT. The encoded protein is CATSGSTDTQYF.

This clonotype occurred many times. This rearrangement joins TRBV15 to TRBJ1-4; D gene ambiguous. The CDR3 contains 15 residues. Looked up from germline, CDR1 is LNHNV and CDR2 is YYDKDF (reference sequence). With 5 bases removed from V and 0 bases from J, the gap between germline ends came to 10 bases. The CDR3, as DNA: TGTGCCACCAGCCCACCCGGAGCAACTAATGAAAAACTGTTTTTT. Translating it yields CATSPPGATNEKLFF. Together with reference TRBV15 and TRBJ1-4, the CDR3 gives the full variable domain: DAMVIQNPRYQVTQFGKPVTLSCSQTLNHNVMYWYQQKSSQAPKLLFHYYDKDFNNEADTPDNFQSRRPNTSFCFLDIRSPGLGDTAMYLCATSPPGATNEKLFFGSGTQLSVL.

This clonotype was recorded many times. The chain has TRBV5-1 and TRBJ2-7; 7 bases fit TRBD1. The J segment lost 3 bases and the V segment lost 4 bases, leaving 10 bases of the junction unmatched. The CDR3 contains 15 residues. CDR1 is SGHRS and CDR2 is YFSETQ in the germline V gene. CDR3 in amino acids: CASSRTGLTNYEQYF. DNA of the CDR3: TGCGCCAGCAGCCGGACAGGCCTGACAAACTACGAGCAGTACTTC.

CDR3 nucleotide sequence: TGCAGTGCTGGGGGGGCCTCTTATACGCAGTATTTT. This codes for CSAGGASYTQYF. The chain combines TRBV20-1 with TRBJ2-3; a weak D match, TRBD2 (7 bases). Germline V gene lookup returns CDR1 DFQATT and CDR2 SNEGSKA (reference sequence). The length of the CDR3 is 12 residues. V lost 5 bases to trimming and J lost 7 bases, with 13 bases between them.

This clonotype has a count of ten or more. The chain joins TRBV7-8 to TRBJ2-1, with D possibly TRBD2 on 5 matching bases. Looked up from germline, CDR1 is SGHVS and CDR2 is FQNEAQ. V was trimmed by 5 bases and J by 0 bases, leaving 8 bases between them. This CDR3 spans 14 amino acids. Written as DNA, the CDR3 is TGTGCCAGCAGCAAAACTAGCTCCTACAATGAGCAGTTCTTC. The encoded protein is CASSKTSSYNEQFF.

In its sample, this clonotype was seen many times. The chain is built from TRBV7-2 and TRBJ2-7; 14 bases align to TRBD2. Germline trimming cut 4 bases from V and 3 bases from J; bases unmatched to any gene: 8. The germline gives CDR1 SGHTA, CDR2 FQGNSA. This CDR3 spans 17 amino acids. The CDR3 protein is CASSSWGLAGDLYEQYF. DNA of the CDR3: TGTGCCAGCAGCTCCTGGGGACTAGCGGGGGACCTCTACGAGCAGTACTTC.

This clonotype was counted ten times or more. J is TRBJ2-3 and V is TRBV13; D perhaps matches TRBD1 (6 bases). The germline gives CDR1 PRHDT, CDR2 FYEKMQ (reference sequence). CDR3 length: 16 residues. With 6 bases removed from V and 1 base from J, the gap between germline ends came to 17 bases. CDR3 bases: TGTGCCAGCAGTTCTGAGGGGCAGGGGCGCACAGATACGCAGTATTTT. It is translated as CASSSEGQGRTDTQYF.

In its sample, this clonotype was seen many times. The V and J genes are TRBV9 and TRBJ2-3, with D possibly called TRBD1 or TRBD2 (5 bases each). The V gene lost 4 bases and the J gene lost 2 bases, with 20 bases spanning the gap. Germline V lookup: CDR1 SGDLS, CDR2 YYNGEE. This CDR3 is 17 amino acids long. This CDR3 reads CASSNRGGSGITDTQYF. The DNA for the CDR3 is TGTGCCAGCAGCAACCGTGGGGGAAGCGGTATCACAGATACGCAGTATTTT.

This clonotype was seen ten or more times. The V gene is TRBV7-8, the J gene TRBJ2-7; the D gene is possibly TRBD2 (5 bases). The CDR3 runs 13 residues. V lost 7 bases, J lost 2 bases, and 12 bases lay in between. The germline CDR1 and CDR2 sequences are SGHVS and FQNEAQ. CDR3 sequence (DNA): TGTGCCAGCACCTCGGGGAAAGCCTACGAGCAGTACTTC. As protein: CASTSGKAYEQYF.

This clonotype was counted ten times or more. This chain links TRBV7-2 with TRBJ2-5; 9 bases are shared with TRBD2. The CDR3 extends over 15 amino acids. Per germline, CDR1 SGHTA and CDR2 FQGNSA. Germline trimming cut 1 base from V and 2 bases from J; bases unmatched to any gene: 2. CDR3 in DNA: TGTGCCAGCAGCTTAGGCAGCGGGAGGCAAGAGACCCAGTACTTC. It is translated as CASSLGSGRQETQYF.

This clonotype has at least ten counts. The chain uses TRBV6-5 and TRBJ2-7, with D perhaps TRBD1 (6 bases). The CDR3 length is 15 residues. Germline CDR1 MNHEY, CDR2 SVGAGI. V was clipped by 0 bases and J by 3 bases, with 12 bases between them. Here the CDR3 reads CASSYSTGNLYEQYF. CDR3 in DNA: TGTGCCAGCAGTTACTCAACAGGGAACCTCTACGAGCAGTACTTC.

In this sample, this clonotype turned up many times. The chain has TRBV5-1 and TRBJ1-3, with D perhaps TRBD1 (6 bases). This CDR3 region has 16 residues. Germline V CDR1 and CDR2: SGHRS, YFSETQ. V gave up 4 bases and J gave up 3 bases, with 17 bases separating them. This CDR3 reads CASSGIQGVGGNTIYF. Here the CDR3 DNA reads TGCGCCAGCAGCGGGATACAGGGTGTCGGTGGAAACACCATATATTTT. Complete variable domain (other parts from reference TRBV5-1 and TRBJ1-3): KAGVTQTPRYLIKTRGQQVTLSCSPISGHRSVSWYQQTPGQGLQFLFEYFSETQRNKGNFPGRFSGRQFSNSRSEMNVSTLELGDSALYLCASSGIQGVGGNTIYFGEGSWLTVV.

This clonotype was picked up many times. The chain joins TRBV4-3 to TRBJ2-1; 7 positions match TRBD2. This CDR3 is 16 amino acids long. V was pared by 0 bases and J by 3 bases, with 5 bases of the junction left unmatched. CDR1 and CDR2 (germline): LGHNA, YSLEER. The CDR3 region has the DNA TGCGCCAGCAGCCAAGAAGCGGGATGGAACTACAATGAGCAGTTCTTC. Its translation is CASSQEAGWNYNEQFF.

The sample holds many counts of this clonotype. The chain has TRBV6-2 or TRBV6-3 and TRBJ1-5; 7 bases match TRBD1. The CDR3 has 16 amino acids. Trimming cost V 6 bases and J 3 bases; bases outside gene matches: 11. Germline loops: CDR1 MNHEY, CDR2 SVGEGT. CDR3 loop: CASSPPGTGVNQPQHF. The CDR3 nucleotides are TGTGCCAGCAGCCCCCCGGGAACAGGGGTCAATCAGCCCCAGCATTTT.

This clonotype has a handful of counts. The chain couples TRBV7-9 to TRBJ2-7; no clear D gene. Germline V gives CDR1 SEHNR, CDR2 FQNEAQ (reference sequence). This CDR3 region has 15 residues. Trimming took 1 base from V and 3 from J, leaving 13 bases between them. CDR3 region: CASSLVGVGFYEQYF. Written as DNA, the CDR3 is TGTGCCAGCAGCTTAGTGGGCGTGGGATTCTACGAGCAGTACTTC.

This clonotype has a count of ten or more. The chain joins TRBV11-2 to TRBJ2-7; possible D gene TRBD1, 5 bases. CDR1 and CDR2 (germline): SGHAT, FQNNGV. Trimming took 0 bases from V and 1 from J, leaving 13 bases between them. The CDR3 loop spans 16 amino acids. The CDR3 sequence: CASSLDRRTTSYEQYF. As DNA, the CDR3 is TGTGCCAGCAGCTTAGATCGGCGGACAACATCCTACGAGCAGTACTTC. The variable domain in full, completed from reference TRBV11-2 and TRBJ2-7, reads EAGVAQSPRYKIIEKRQSVAFWCNPISGHATLYWYQQILGQGPKLLIQFQNNGVVDDSQLPKDRFSAERLKGVDSTLKIQPAKLEDSAVYLCASSLDRRTTSYEQYFGPGTRLTVT.

The sample holds many counts of this clonotype. This chain links TRBV7-9 with TRBJ2-7; tentative D call: TRBD2 (5 bases). The CDR3 sequence is 15 residues long. V was cut by 2 bases and J by 2 bases, with 13 bases left in between. Germline V CDR1 and CDR2: SEHNR, FQNEAQ (reference sequence). The CDR3 spells CASSLLAGPTYEQYF. CDR3 nucleotide sequence: TGTGCCAGCAGCTTACTTGCGGGCCCTACCTACGAGCAGTACTTC.

The count of this clonotype is one. One end of the junction does not line up with germline, which may come from a read error. The V gene is TRBV7-7, the J gene TRBJ2-7, with 7 nucleotides matching TRBD1. The CDR3 covers 15 residues. In germline, CDR1 is SSHAT, CDR2 FNYEAQ (reference sequence). The CDR3 sequence: CASSWGTDSTYEQYF. CDR3 nucleotide sequence: TGTGCTAGCAGCTGGGGGACAGATTCTACCTACGAGCAGTACTTC.

This clonotype came up many times. The chain couples TRBV2 to TRBJ2-4, with D possibly TRBD2 on 7 matching bases. In germline, CDR1 is SNHLY, CDR2 FYNNEI. V was shortened by 4 bases and J by 3 bases, with 31 bases between the two germline ends. This CDR3 has 21 residues. The CDR3 region is CASSVFGPGGEGIRDKNIQYF. For the CDR3, the DNA is TGTGCCAGCAGTGTCTTTGGGCCGGGGGGCGAGGGAATCCGGGACAAAAACATTCAGTACTTC. Looking up the rest from reference TRBV2 and TRBJ2-4 gives the full variable domain: EPEVTQTPSHQVTQMGQEVILRCVPISNHLYFYWYRQILGQKVEFLVSFYNNEISEKSEIFDDQFSVERPDGSNFTLKIRSTKLEDSAMYFCASSVFGPGGEGIRDKNIQYFGAGTRLSVL.

This clonotype was recorded at least ten times. This rearrangement joins TRBV6-2 or TRBV6-3 to TRBJ1-5; 9 bases fit TRBD1. Germline V lookup: CDR1 MNHEY, CDR2 SVGEGT. With 4 bases clipped from V and 6 bases from J, the junction kept 13 bases outside the gene matches. The CDR3 is 17 amino acids. CDR3 loop: CASSFSYVRTGAQPQHF. Written as DNA, the CDR3 is TGTGCCAGCAGTTTCAGTTACGTACGGACAGGGGCTCAGCCCCAGCATTTT.